This section outlines one T cell receptor beta chain sequence together with its context. Here immunoSEQ multiplex PCR was the method, and the copy in TCRdb shows in-frame clones only, minus some. The repertoire holds some 190,000 clones, 75% to 90% seen once, with around 2.3% in the top ten. The data are from a study of blood T cell repertoires in COVID-19. Deletions cut 5 bases from V and 4 bases from J, with 9 bases between. This CDR3 is built from 13 residues. Germline CDR1 is SEHNR and CDR2 is FQNEAQ (reference sequence). In terms of age and location, participants ranged from roughly 18 to 95 years and lived in 24 US areas.

The sample was PBMCs or T cells enriched from blood (not recorded which). This sequence joins TRBV7-9 and TRBJ1-3; D gene unclear. This receptor was taken from a woman in her thirties or forties with acute COVID-19. The CDR3 reads CASSPSLGNTIYF. CDR3 nucleotide sequence: TGTGCCAGCAGCCCCTCCTTAGGAAACACCATATATTTT.